This T cell receptor beta chain derives from a study of cytomegalovirus exposure and HLA in healthy donors. Looking at the study overall: In an early release, HLA-typed donors contributed tens of millions of unique TCR sequences. Study-wide points: Analyzed later, most CMV-associated TCR beta chains appeared HLA-restricted.

The germline CDR1 and CDR2 sequences are SGHTA and FQGNSA. V was pared by 5 bases and J by 3 bases, with 10 bases between. The CDR3 is 13 amino acids. The PCR was carried out with 60 Vbeta primers and 13 Jbeta primers. Produced via immunoSEQ multiplex PCR; TCRdb's table is partial and in-frame only. This sample has around 150,000 clones, with 80% found just once. Concerning this clone itself: Its antigen is still unknown.

The receptor comes from a man younger than 45 in good health and CMV-seronegative. The J gene is TRBJ1-2, the V gene TRBV7-2, with TRBD1 as a possible D gene (6 bases). Sequencing was carried out using PBMCs. CDR3 nucleotides: TGTGCCAGCAGCCCCTCAGGGGACTATGGCTACACCTTC. Translation gives CASSPSGDYGYTF.